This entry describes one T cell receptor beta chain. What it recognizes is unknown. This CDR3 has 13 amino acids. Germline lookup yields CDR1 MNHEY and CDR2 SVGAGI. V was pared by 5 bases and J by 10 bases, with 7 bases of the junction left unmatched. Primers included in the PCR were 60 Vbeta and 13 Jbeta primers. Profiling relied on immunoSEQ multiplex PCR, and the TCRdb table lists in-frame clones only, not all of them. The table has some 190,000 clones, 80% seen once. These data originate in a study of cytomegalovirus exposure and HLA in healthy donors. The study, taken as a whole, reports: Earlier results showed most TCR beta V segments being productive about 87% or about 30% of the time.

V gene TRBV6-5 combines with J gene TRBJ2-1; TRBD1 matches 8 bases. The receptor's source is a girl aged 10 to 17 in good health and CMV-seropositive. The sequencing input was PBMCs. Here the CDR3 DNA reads TGTGCCAGCAGTCCCCAGGGGGCAGGGGAGCAGTTCTTC. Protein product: CASSPQGAGEQFF.